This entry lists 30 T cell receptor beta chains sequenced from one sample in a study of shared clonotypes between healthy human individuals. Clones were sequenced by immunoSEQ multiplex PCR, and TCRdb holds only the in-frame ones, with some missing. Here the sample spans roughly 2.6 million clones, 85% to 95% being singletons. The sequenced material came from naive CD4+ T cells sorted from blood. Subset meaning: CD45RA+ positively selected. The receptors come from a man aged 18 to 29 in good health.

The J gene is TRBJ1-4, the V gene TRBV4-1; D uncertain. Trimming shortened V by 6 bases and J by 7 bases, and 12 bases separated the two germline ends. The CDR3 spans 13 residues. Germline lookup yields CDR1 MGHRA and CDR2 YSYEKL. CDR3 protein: CASSLLSGEKLFF. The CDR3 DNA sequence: TGCGCCAGCAGTCTCCTTTCGGGTGAAAAACTGTTTTTT.

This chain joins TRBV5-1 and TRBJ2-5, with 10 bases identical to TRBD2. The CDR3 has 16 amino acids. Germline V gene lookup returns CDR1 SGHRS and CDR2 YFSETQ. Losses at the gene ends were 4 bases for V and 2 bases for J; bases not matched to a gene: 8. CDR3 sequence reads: CASSDTSGARQETQYF. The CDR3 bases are TGCGCCAGCAGCGACACTAGCGGGGCGAGGCAAGAGACCCAGTACTTC.

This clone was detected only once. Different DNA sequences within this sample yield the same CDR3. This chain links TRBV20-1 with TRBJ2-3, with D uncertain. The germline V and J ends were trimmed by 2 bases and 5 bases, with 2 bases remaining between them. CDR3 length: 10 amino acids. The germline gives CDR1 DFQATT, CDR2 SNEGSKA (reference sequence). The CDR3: CSARLDTQYF. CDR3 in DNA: TGCAGTGCTAGACTAGATACGCAGTATTTT.

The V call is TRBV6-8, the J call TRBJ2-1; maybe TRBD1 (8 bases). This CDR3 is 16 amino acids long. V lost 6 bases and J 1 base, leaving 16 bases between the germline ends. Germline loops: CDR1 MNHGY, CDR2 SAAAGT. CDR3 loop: CASRGKQGGSYNEQFF. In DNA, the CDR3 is TGTGCCAGCAGGGGTAAACAGGGGGGGTCCTACAATGAGCAGTTCTTC.

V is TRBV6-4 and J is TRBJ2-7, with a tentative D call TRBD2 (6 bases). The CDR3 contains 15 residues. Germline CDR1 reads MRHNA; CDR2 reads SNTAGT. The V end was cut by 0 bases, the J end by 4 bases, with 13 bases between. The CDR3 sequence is CASSDSYREQYEQYF. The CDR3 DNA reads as TGTGCCAGCAGTGACTCGTACCGGGAGCAGTACGAGCAGTACTTC.

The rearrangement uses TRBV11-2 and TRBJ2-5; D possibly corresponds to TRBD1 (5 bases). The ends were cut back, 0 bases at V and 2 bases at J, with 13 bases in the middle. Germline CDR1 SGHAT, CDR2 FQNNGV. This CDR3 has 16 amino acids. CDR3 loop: CASSLDLSTGQETQYF. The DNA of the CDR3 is TGTGCCAGCAGCTTAGATCTTAGCACAGGACAAGAGACCCAGTACTTC.

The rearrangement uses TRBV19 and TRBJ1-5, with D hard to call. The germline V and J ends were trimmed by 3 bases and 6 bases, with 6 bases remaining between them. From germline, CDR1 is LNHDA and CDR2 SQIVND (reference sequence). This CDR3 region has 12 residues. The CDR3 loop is CASSIDPQPQHF. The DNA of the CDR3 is TGTGCCAGTAGTATTGACCCTCAGCCCCAGCATTTT.

The CDR3 nucleotides read TGTGCCAGCAGCCCGCAGGGGACAGATACGCAGTATTTT. It yields the protein CASSPQGTDTQYF. This chain joins TRBV7-9 and TRBJ2-3, with D possibly matching TRBD1 (6 bases). Trimming pared 5 bases from V and 3 bases from J, leaving 9 bases between. The germline V gene has CDR1 SEHNR and CDR2 FQNEAQ (reference sequence). CDR3 size: 13 residues.

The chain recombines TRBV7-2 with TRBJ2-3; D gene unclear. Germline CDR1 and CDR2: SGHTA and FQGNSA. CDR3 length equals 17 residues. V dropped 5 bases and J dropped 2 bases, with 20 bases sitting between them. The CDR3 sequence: CASSPLGPSSFTDTQYF. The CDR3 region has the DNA TGTGCCAGCAGCCCCCTAGGGCCTTCTAGTTTCACAGATACGCAGTATTTT.

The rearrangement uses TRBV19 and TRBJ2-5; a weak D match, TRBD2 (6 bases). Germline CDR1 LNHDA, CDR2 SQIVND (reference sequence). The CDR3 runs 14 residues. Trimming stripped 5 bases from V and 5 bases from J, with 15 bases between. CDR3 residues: CASSSASAPETQYF. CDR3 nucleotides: TGTGCCAGTAGTTCGGCTAGCGCTCCGGAGACCCAGTACTTC.

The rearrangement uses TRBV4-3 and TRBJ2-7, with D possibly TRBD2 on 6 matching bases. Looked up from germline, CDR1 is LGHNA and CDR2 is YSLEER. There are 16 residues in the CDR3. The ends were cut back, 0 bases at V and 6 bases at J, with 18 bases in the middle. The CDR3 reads CASSQDGGSRQGEQYF. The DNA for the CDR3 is TGCGCCAGCAGCCAAGATGGGGGGTCAAGGCAGGGCGAGCAGTACTTC.

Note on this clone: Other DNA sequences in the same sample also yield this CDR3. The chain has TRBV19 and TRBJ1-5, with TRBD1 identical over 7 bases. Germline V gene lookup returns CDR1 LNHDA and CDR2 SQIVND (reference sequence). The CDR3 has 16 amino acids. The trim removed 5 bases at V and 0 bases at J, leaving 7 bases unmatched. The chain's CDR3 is CASSSGTVYSNQPQHF. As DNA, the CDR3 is TGTGCCAGTAGTTCCGGGACAGTCTATAGCAATCAGCCCCAGCATTTT.

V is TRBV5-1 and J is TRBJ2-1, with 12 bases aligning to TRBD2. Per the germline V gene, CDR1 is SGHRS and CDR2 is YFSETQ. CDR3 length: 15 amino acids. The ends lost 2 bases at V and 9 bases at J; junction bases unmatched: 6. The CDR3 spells CASSLGLAGRFEQFF. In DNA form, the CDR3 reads TGCGCCAGCAGCTTAGGACTAGCGGGACGTTTTGAGCAGTTCTTC. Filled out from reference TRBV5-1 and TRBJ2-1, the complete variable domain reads KAGVTQTPRYLIKTRGQQVTLSCSPISGHRSVSWYQQTPGQGLQFLFEYFSETQRNKGNFPGRFSGRQFSNSRSEMNVSTLELGDSALYLCASSLGLAGRFEQFFGPGTRLTVL.

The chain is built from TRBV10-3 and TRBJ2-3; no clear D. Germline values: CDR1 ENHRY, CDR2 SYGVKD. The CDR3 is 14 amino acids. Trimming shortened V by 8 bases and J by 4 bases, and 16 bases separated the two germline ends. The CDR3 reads CAISPFPASDTQYF. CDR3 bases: TGTGCCATCTCCCCGTTCCCAGCCTCAGATACGCAGTATTTT.

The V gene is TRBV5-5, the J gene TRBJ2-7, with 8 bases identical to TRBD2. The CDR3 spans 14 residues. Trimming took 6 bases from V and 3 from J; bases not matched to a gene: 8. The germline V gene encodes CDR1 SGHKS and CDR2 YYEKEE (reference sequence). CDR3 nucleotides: TGTGCCAGCACCCGGCGGGAGGAAGGCTACGAGCAGTACTTC. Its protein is CASTRREEGYEQYF.

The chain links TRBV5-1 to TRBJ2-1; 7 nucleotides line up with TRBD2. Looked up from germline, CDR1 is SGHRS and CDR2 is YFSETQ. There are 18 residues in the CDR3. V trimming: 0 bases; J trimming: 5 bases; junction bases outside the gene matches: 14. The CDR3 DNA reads TGCGCCAGCAGCTTGGCCATTTTTAGAACTAGCGAGAACAATGAGCAGTTCTTC. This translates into CASSLAIFRTSENNEQFF.

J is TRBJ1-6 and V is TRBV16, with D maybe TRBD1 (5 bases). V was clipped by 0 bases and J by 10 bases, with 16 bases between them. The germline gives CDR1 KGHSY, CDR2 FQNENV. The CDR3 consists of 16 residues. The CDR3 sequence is CASSQSGWGDQSPLHF. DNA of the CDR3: TGTGCCAGCAGCCAATCCGGGTGGGGGGATCAATCACCCCTCCACTTT.

CDR3 in DNA: TGTGCCAGCAGCTTGGTACTAGCGGGGAGCACAGATACGCAGTATTTT. Translation: CASSLVLAGSTDTQYF. This chain links TRBV7-2 with TRBJ2-3; 10 nucleotides match TRBD2. The J segment lost 0 bases and the V segment lost 3 bases, leaving 3 bases of the junction unmatched. This CDR3 has 16 amino acids. Germline CDR1 and CDR2: SGHTA and FQGNSA. The full variable domain, rest sourced from reference TRBV7-2 and TRBJ2-3, is GAGVSQSPSNKVTEKGKDVELRCDPISGHTALYWYRQSLGQGLEFLIYFQGNSAPDKSGLPSDRFSAERTGGSVSTLTIQRTQQEDSAVYLCASSLVLAGSTDTQYFGPGTRLTVL.

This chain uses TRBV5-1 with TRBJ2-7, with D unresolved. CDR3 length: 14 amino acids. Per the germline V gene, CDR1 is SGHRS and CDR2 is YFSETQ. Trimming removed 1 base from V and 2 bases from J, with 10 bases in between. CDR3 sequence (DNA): TGCGCCAGCAGCTTGAACGTACAGACCTACGAGCAGTACTTC. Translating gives CASSLNVQTYEQYF.

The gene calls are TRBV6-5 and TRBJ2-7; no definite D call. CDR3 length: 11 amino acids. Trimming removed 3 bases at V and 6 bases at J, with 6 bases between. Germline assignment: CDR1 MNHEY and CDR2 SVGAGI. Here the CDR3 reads CASSYSLEQYF. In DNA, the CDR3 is TGTGCCAGCAGTTATAGTCTCGAGCAGTACTTC.

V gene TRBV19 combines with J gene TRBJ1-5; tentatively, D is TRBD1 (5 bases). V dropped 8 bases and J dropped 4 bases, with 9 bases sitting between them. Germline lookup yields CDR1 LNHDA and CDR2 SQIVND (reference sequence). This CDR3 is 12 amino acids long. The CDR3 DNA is TGTGCCAGTTCAGGGCTTAATCAGCCCCAGCATTTT. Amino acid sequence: CASSGLNQPQHF.

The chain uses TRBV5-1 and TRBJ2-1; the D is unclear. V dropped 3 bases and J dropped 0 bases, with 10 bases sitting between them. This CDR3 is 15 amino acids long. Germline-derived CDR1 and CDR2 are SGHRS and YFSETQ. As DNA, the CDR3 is TGCGCCAGCAGCTCCCAACGGAGCTCCTACAATGAGCAGTTCTTC. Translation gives CASSSQRSSYNEQFF.

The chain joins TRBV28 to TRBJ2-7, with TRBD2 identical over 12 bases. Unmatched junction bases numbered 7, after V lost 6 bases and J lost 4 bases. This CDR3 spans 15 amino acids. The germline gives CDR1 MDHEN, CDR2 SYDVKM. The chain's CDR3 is CASRGRTSGAYEQYF. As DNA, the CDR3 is TGTGCCAGCAGGGGGCGGACTAGCGGGGCTTACGAGCAGTACTTC.

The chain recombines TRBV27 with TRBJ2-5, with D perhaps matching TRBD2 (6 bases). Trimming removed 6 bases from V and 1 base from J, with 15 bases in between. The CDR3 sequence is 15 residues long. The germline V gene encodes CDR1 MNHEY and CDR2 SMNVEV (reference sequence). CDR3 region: CASSLWGEAQETQYF. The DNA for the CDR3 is TGTGCCAGCAGCCTCTGGGGGGAGGCCCAAGAGACCCAGTACTTC.

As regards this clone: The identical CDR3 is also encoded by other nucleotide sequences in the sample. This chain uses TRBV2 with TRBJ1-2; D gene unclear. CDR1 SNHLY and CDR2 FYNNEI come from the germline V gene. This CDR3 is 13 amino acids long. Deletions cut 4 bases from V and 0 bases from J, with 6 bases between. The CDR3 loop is CASSVAANYGYTF. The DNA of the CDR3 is TGTGCCAGCAGTGTCGCGGCTAACTATGGCTACACCTTC.

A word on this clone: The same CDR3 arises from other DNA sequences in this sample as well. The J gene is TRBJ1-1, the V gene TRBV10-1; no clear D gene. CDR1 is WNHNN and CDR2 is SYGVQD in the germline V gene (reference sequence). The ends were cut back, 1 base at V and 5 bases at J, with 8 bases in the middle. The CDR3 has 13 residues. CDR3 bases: TGCGCCAGCAGTGAGTTAGGAGGGACTGAAGCTTTCTTT. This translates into CASSELGGTEAFF.

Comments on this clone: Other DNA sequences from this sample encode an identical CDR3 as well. CDR3 protein: CASSLTGLGETQYF. The CDR3 bases are TGCGCCAGCAGCTTGACAGGGCTGGGGGAGACCCAGTACTTC. J is TRBJ2-5 and V is TRBV5-1; D might be TRBD1 (6 bases). Germline values: CDR1 SGHRS, CDR2 YFSETQ. This CDR3 has 14 residues. V was shortened by 1 base and J by 5 bases, with 12 bases between the two germline ends.

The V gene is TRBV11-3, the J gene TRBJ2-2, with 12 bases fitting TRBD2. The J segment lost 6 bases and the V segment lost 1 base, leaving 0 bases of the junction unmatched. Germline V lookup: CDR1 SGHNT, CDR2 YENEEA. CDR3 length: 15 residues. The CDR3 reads CASSLGLAGAGELFF. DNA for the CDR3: TGTGCCAGCAGCTTAGGACTAGCGGGAGCCGGGGAGCTGTTTTTT.

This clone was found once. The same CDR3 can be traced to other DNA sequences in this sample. CDR3 nucleotide sequence: TGCGCCAGCAGCTTGGAAGGGGCGCGAGAGACCCAGTACTTC. It codes for CASSLEGARETQYF. The chain joins TRBV5-1 to TRBJ2-5, with D possibly TRBD1 on 5 matching bases. The CDR3 covers 14 residues. Trimming stripped 0 bases from V and 4 bases from J, with 10 bases between. Germline V gene sequence: CDR1 SGHRS, CDR2 YFSETQ.

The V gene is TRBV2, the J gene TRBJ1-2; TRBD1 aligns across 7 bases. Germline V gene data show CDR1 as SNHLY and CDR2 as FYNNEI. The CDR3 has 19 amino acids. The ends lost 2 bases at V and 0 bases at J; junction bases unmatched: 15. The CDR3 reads CASSEIHGQANPSNYGYTF. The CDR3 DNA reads TGTGCCAGCAGTGAAATACACGGACAGGCGAACCCATCTAACTATGGCTACACCTTC.